This record looks at one TCR beta chain sequence and its context. This may be a read error: a much more frequent sequence differs by one nucleotide. This entry is derived from a study of kidney transplant recipient with SARS-CoV-2 infection. TCRdb called the reads again in MiXCR, with one record for every CDR3 protein. The sample consists of approximately 250,000 distinct CDR3 sequences, more than 25% of them appearing once. Sequenced here: a blood sample, sampled at baseline and on roughly day 120 from a kidney transplant recipient. The clonotype was recovered from a young adult male patient who had COVID-19 and was a kidney transplant recipient. Some T cells may originate from the graft donor.

CDR3 coding DNA: TGTGCCAGCTCCCTGAGCCCAACTAATGAAAAACTGTTTTTT. Residues: CASSLSPTNEKLFF. The chain links TRBV18 to TRBJ1-4; D gene uncertain. The V gene's germline CDR1 is KGHSH and CDR2 LQKENI. The CDR3 runs to 14 residues. V was clipped by 6 bases and J by 0 bases, with 8 bases between them.